This record covers a single TCR beta chain. Original methodology: Amplification with reference gene primers provided the estimates of nucleated cell counts. The method was immunoSEQ multiplex PCR; TCRdb's version includes in-frame clones alone and lacks a portion of them. V and J calls and clone size come straight from that table; D and trimming were deduced from the DNA. The sample contains 230,000 or so clones, roughly 88% of which appear only once. V was cut by 4 bases and J by 5 bases, with 13 bases left in between. The CDR3 runs to 14 residues. CDR1 is SGHDT and CDR2 is YYEEEE in the germline V gene. This record comes from a study of blood T cell repertoires in COVID-19.

This rearrangement joins TRBV5-6 to TRBJ2-1, with D possibly TRBD1 on 5 matching bases. The sample comprised PBMCs or T cells enriched from blood (not recorded which). The clonotype comes from a woman aged 40 to 50 with acute COVID-19. Here the CDR3 reads CASSLPGRDNEQFF. The CDR3 bases are TGTGCCAGCAGCCTACCGGGCAGGGACAATGAGCAGTTCTTC.